This entry lists 10 T cell receptor beta chains sequenced from one sample in a study of OX40 agonist ivuxolimab in advanced cancers. Here immunoSEQ multiplex PCR was the method, and the copy in TCRdb shows in-frame clones only, minus some. In the table there are tens of thousands of clones, around 86% of which are singletons. The material sequenced was CD4+ or CD8+ T cells sorted from blood, taken in a trial of the OX40 agonist ivuxolimab. The receptors here all came from an adult with an advanced solid tumor such as melanoma, head and neck, liver or kidney cancer.

The chain carries TRBV18 and TRBJ2-7, with D unclear. Germline V gene lookup returns CDR1 KGHSH and CDR2 LQKENI. CDR3 length: 13 amino acids. Trimming took off 6 bases at V and 2 bases at J, with 11 bases between the two ends. The CDR3 loop reads CASSQGRTYEQYF. DNA of the CDR3: TGTGCCAGCTCCCAAGGTCGGACCTACGAGCAGTACTTC.

J is TRBJ1-6 and V is TRBV6-5, with a possible D match to TRBD1 (5 bases). The CDR3 length is 14 residues. V lost 6 bases to trimming and J lost 9 bases, with 15 bases between them. Germline V gene sequence: CDR1 MNHEY, CDR2 SVGAGI. CDR3 nucleotide sequence: TGTGCCAGCAGCCGCGACAGCCCGCTTTCACCCCTCCACTTT. This encodes CASSRDSPLSPLHF.

V gene TRBV28 combines with J gene TRBJ2-3, with D perhaps TRBD2 (5 bases). V shed 7 bases and J shed 1 base, with 15 bases lying between them. The CDR3 covers 15 residues. Germline V lookup: CDR1 MDHEN, CDR2 SYDVKM. The CDR3 DNA sequence: TGTGCCAGCACCCTAAGGGTCGGGGGCACAGATACGCAGTATTTT. As protein: CASTLRVGGTDTQYF.

This clone was recorded a few times. The CDR3: CSVEGGGGEQFF. CDR3 coding DNA: TGCAGCGTTGAAGGGGGGGGCGGTGAGCAGTTCTTC. The gene calls are TRBV29-1 and TRBJ2-1; a possible D gene is TRBD2 (7 bases). V lost 1 base to trimming and J lost 9 bases, with 10 bases between them. CDR3 length equals 12 residues. Germline V CDR1 and CDR2: SQVTM, ANQGSEA.

The chain couples TRBV4-3 to TRBJ1-4; D uncertain. The length of the CDR3 is 17 residues. The ends were cut back, 1 base at V and 3 bases at J, with 15 bases in the middle. Germline CDR1 is LGHNA and CDR2 is YSLEER. The CDR3 DNA reads TGCGCCAGCAGCCAAGTTTCGCCGGGAGCTTCTAATGAAAAACTGTTTTTT. Amino acid sequence: CASSQVSPGASNEKLFF.

The CDR3 sequence is CASSRRQRLEKLFF. DNA of the CDR3: TGTGCCAGCAGCCGGCGGCAGAGACTAGAAAAACTGTTTTTT. The V and J genes are TRBV2 and TRBJ1-4, with unresolved D. CDR3 length: 14 residues. Germline V lookup: CDR1 SNHLY, CDR2 FYNNEI. V lost 6 bases, J lost 8 bases, and 16 bases lay in between.

V and J are TRBV4-3 and TRBJ1-4, with 7 positions matching TRBD1. Germline CDR1 and CDR2: LGHNA and YSLEER. The V segment lost 4 bases and the J segment 8 bases; nucleotides outside the gene matches: 10. The CDR3 sequence is 15 residues long. CDR3 sequence (DNA): TGCGCCAGCAGCCCCAACAGGGGTGGAGGAGAAAAACTGTTTTTT. This sequence encodes CASSPNRGGGEKLFF.

The J gene is TRBJ2-2, the V gene TRBV11-2; D call uncertain. In germline, CDR1 is SGHAT, CDR2 FQNNGV. The germline V and J ends were trimmed by 5 bases and 4 bases, with 14 bases remaining between them. The CDR3 runs to 15 residues. CDR3 sequence reads: CASSPSSGVTGELFF. DNA for the CDR3: TGTGCCAGCAGCCCCAGTAGTGGCGTCACCGGGGAGCTGTTTTTT.

This chain links TRBV5-8 with TRBJ2-1, with 8 bases identical to TRBD2. Germline V gene sequence: CDR1 SGHTS, CDR2 YDEGEE. The CDR3 totals 15 residues. The V and J ends lost 4 bases and 4 bases, in that order; junction bases with no gene match: 7. For the CDR3, the DNA is TGTGCCAGCAGCCGTAGCGGGGTCGGGTACAATGAGCAGTTCTTC. It translates to CASSRSGVGYNEQFF. Variable domain in full (rest from reference TRBV5-8 and TRBJ2-1): EAGVTQSPTHLIKTRGQQATLRCSPISGHTSVYWYQQALGLGLQFLLWYDEGEERNRGNFPPRFSGRQFPNYSSELNVNALELEDSALYLCASSRSGVGYNEQFFGPGTRLTVL.

In its sample, this clone was seen once. The genes are TRBV9 and TRBJ2-3; 8 bases agree with TRBD1. Germline CDR1 and CDR2: SGDLS and YYNGEE. The V gene end was trimmed by 1 base and the J gene end by 7 bases; junction bases not matched to a gene: 8. The CDR3 is made up of 15 amino acids. Written as DNA, the CDR3 is TGTGCCAGCAGCGTATTTGGACAGGGCGAAAATACGCAGTATTTT. Protein: CASSVFGQGENTQYF. The whole variable domain, filled in from reference TRBV9 and TRBJ2-3, reads DSGVTQTPKHLITATGQRVTLRCSPRSGDLSVYWYQQSLDQGLQFLIQYYNGEERAKGNILERFSAQQFPDLHSELNLSSLELGDSALYFCASSVFGQGENTQYFGPGTRLTVL.